This is a list of T cell receptor beta chains from one sample in a study of OX40 agonist ivuxolimab in advanced cancers. Using immunoSEQ multiplex PCR, the repertoire was profiled, and TCRdb retains in-frame clones only, with some absent. The repertoire includes 70,000 to 95,000 clones, 80% to 85% of them detected once, and roughly 1.1% sits in the top ten. The sequencing used CD4+ or CD8+ T cells sorted from blood, collected in a trial of the OX40 agonist ivuxolimab. These receptors came from an adult with an advanced solid tumor such as melanoma, head and neck, liver or kidney cancer. Each CDR3 is given with its conserved first and last residue. A D gene is named only where the DNA matches it firmly.

cdr3_aa	v_call	j_call	d_call
CASSLDSSYNEQFF	TRBV5-1	TRBJ2-1	-
CASSVGSENTIYF	TRBV9	TRBJ1-3	-
CASSLGRAVETQYF	TRBV5-5	TRBJ2-5	-
CASLFLLELGVNTEAFF	TRBV2	TRBJ1-1	-
CASSPDPSGANTGELFF	TRBV5-1	TRBJ2-2	-
CASSLGREETQYF	TRBV5-6	TRBJ2-5	-
CASSQSGREGEQYF	TRBV4-3	TRBJ2-7	TRBD2
CASSQGTSGGLGDTQYF	TRBV4-3	TRBJ2-3	TRBD2
CASSPGQAYTGELFF	TRBV7-3	TRBJ2-2	-
CASSLSGTGRSNQPQHF	TRBV27	TRBJ1-5	TRBD1
CASSELAGTGQGARETQYF	TRBV6-1	TRBJ2-5	TRBD1
CASRSGTDYNSPLHF	TRBV5-4	TRBJ1-6	TRBD1
CASTMVERRTGELFF	TRBV6-6	TRBJ2-2	-
CASSRDPQGTYNEQFF	TRBV5-4	TRBJ2-1	-
CASSEPSPKETQYF	TRBV25-1	TRBJ2-5	-
CASRSLEETQYF	TRBV2	TRBJ2-5	-
CASSPQGAKGRTEAFF	TRBV18	TRBJ1-1	TRBD1
CSVQSQSGANEQFF	TRBV29-1	TRBJ2-1	-
CASSARQIPGDTEAFF	TRBV2	TRBJ1-1	-
CATSRGMTDNQPQHF	TRBV15	TRBJ1-5	-
CASSSREPLVGYTF	TRBV4-2	TRBJ1-2	-
CASSPGVGENQPQHF	TRBV7-2	TRBJ1-5	-
CASSRGGGGPDTQYF	TRBV7-2	TRBJ2-3	-
CASSPIAGSTRDTQYF	TRBV5-4	TRBJ2-3	TRBD2
CASSLSQNNEQFF	TRBV7-3	TRBJ2-1	-
CASSERDNKNTEAFF	TRBV2	TRBJ1-1	-
CASSLVRGASAPTEAFF	TRBV5-1	TRBJ1-1	-
CASIPQGTDYEQYF	TRBV21-1	TRBJ2-7	-
CASTESGGAHEQFF	TRBV6-5	TRBJ2-1	TRBD2
CASSLAGTDYGYTF	TRBV7-2	TRBJ1-2	TRBD1
CASSSDPIIGQVGGYTF	TRBV5-1	TRBJ1-2	TRBD1
CSVEWLDGGQETQYF	TRBV29-1	TRBJ2-5	-
CASSIQGRGAGANVLTF	TRBV2	TRBJ2-6	-
CASSQDGEAARKLFF	TRBV4-3	TRBJ1-4	-
CASSLAPDGNTIYF	TRBV5-1	TRBJ1-3	-
CASSAPTGLGGIQYF	TRBV2	TRBJ2-4	-
CASSQGQGAALGYGYTF	TRBV5-1	TRBJ1-2	TRBD1
CASSLAPPPNTGELFF	TRBV5-1	TRBJ2-2	-
CASSISVSNQPQHF	TRBV19	TRBJ1-5	-
CASSYRQETQYF	TRBV28	TRBJ2-5	-
CASSLLAGSTDTQYF	TRBV7-8	TRBJ2-3	TRBD2
CASSLDREYAFF	TRBV7-9	TRBJ1-1	-
CAWSVGSGTDTQYF	TRBV30	TRBJ2-3	-
CASSQETGALGGSTEAFF	TRBV4-2	TRBJ1-1	TRBD1
CASSFGGRTGELFF	TRBV7-2	TRBJ2-2	-
CASSVPKTGDYTDTQYF	TRBV9	TRBJ2-3	-
CASSRTPAGGYTGELFF	TRBV4-2	TRBJ2-2	TRBD2